This T cell receptor (beta chain) was retrieved from a study of CD8+CD57+ T cells in acquired aplastic anemia. Study at large: The DNA of sorted CD4+ and CD8+ cells averaged about 3 ug. Study-level points and caveats: Between patients and controls, around 31 CD8+ CDR3 sequences were found in common.

Genomic DNA acted as the template from which TCR beta VDJ combination and CDR3 sequence profiling were carried out. TCRdb recomputed calls from the reads with MiXCR, one row per CDR3 protein. The sample consists of under 350,000 distinct CDR3 sequences, approximately 60% of them appearing once. Sequenced patients had shown CD8+CD57+ cell expansion by flow cytometry. Sampling of blood occurred while the patients had still received no therapy. For this clonotype: Its target is unknown.

The V gene end was trimmed by 4 bases and the J gene end by 7 bases; junction bases not matched to a gene: 7. The CDR3 totals 13 residues. Germline lookup yields CDR1 SEHNR and CDR2 FQNEAQ (reference sequence). The receptor was derived from a human donor with aplastic anemia. This chain uses TRBV7-9 with TRBJ2-7, with TRBD1 matching 7 bases. The source material was sorted CD4+, CD8+, or CD8+CD57+ T cells (not recorded which) from PBMCs. This chain's CDR3 is CASSSTGSGEQYF. The DNA for the CDR3 is TGTGCCAGCAGCTCGACAGGGTCAGGGGAGCAGTACTTC.